This T cell receptor beta chain comes out of a study of patients and donors after allogeneic stem cell transplantation. Using its own MiXCR run on the RT-PCR reads, TCRdb lists one record per CDR3 protein. The data show roughly 200,000 distinct CDR3 sequences, with about 38% seen just once and 11% held by the top ten. This CDR3 spans 15 amino acids. V was pared by 1 base and J by 1 base, with 2 bases of the junction left unmatched. Germline V gene sequence: CDR1 SGHKS, CDR2 YYEKEE (reference sequence). This clonotype was recorded a few times. What was sequenced was blood, either unsorted or a sorted T cell fraction (not recorded which). The V call is TRBV5-5, the J call TRBJ1-5; TRBD1 aligns across 7 bases. This sequence was found in a human donor who was either an allogeneic HSCT recipient or a stem cell or donor lymphocyte infusion donor (not recorded which). It is not recorded whose cells these are; they may come from a transplant donor. The DNA for the CDR3 is TGTGCCAGCAGCTTGAGGGACAGAAGCAATCAGCCCCAGCATTTT. Residues: CASSLRDRSNQPQHF.